A single sample is the source of the 8 T cell receptor beta chains below, sequenced in a study of CD8+ T cells in alopecia areata. Collection of lesional scalp punch biopsies and peripheral blood was performed in alopecia areata patients. RNA was isolated and reverse transcribed to cDNA, the sequencing template. Repertoires were generated with immunoSEQ multiplex PCR, while TCRdb's copy carries only in-frame clones and drops some. The sample shows 11,000 or so clones, 61% of them seen only once. Sequenced input: skin. The receptors come from a human donor with alopecia areata.

The rearrangement uses TRBV7-9 and TRBJ1-2; no clear D. V was clipped by 1 base and J by 8 bases, with 8 bases between them. The CDR3 has 12 amino acids. CDR1 is SEHNR, CDR2 FQNEAQ, per germline (reference sequence). The CDR3 spells CASSLVREGYTF. Written as DNA, the CDR3 is TGTGCCAGCAGCTTAGTTAGGGAAGGCTACACCTTC.

The CDR3 protein is CSVLGSGRSSYEQYF. CDR3 DNA sequence: TGCAGCGTCCTCGGGAGCGGGAGGTCATCCTACGAGCAGTACTTC. V is TRBV29-1 and J is TRBJ2-7, with 9 bases identical to TRBD2. The junction had 10 bases not matched to a gene; V was cut back by 6 bases and J by 1 base. The V gene's germline CDR1 is SQVTM and CDR2 ANQGSEA. The CDR3 runs 15 residues.

This clone has a single count. Other DNA sequences in this specimen translate into the identical CDR3. The rearrangement joins TRBV11-2 to TRBJ1-3; D perhaps matches TRBD1 (5 bases). CDR1 is SGHAT, CDR2 FQNNGV, per germline. The CDR3 has 13 amino acids. The ends were cut back, 5 bases at V and 4 bases at J, with 9 bases in the middle. CDR3 DNA sequence: TGTGCCAGCAGCCAGGGTCCGGGAAACACCATATATTTT. Residues: CASSQGPGNTIYF.

The V gene is TRBV14, the J gene TRBJ2-7; D is unresolved. Germline CDR1 and CDR2: SGHDN and FVKESK. The CDR3 runs 12 residues. V was shortened by 4 bases and J by 2 bases, with 6 bases between the two germline ends. The CDR3 spells CASSRLAYEQYF. The DNA of the CDR3 is TGTGCCAGCAGCCGCTTAGCCTACGAGCAGTACTTC.

The chain employs TRBV7-2 and TRBJ2-7; no definite D call. V was trimmed by 3 bases and J by 7 bases, leaving 10 bases between them. The CDR3 has 12 residues. Germline lookup yields CDR1 SGHTA and CDR2 FQGNSA. This CDR3 is CASSFEIFEQYF. CDR3 DNA: TGTGCCAGCAGCTTCGAGATTTTTGAGCAGTACTTC.

This clone was found once. This chain connects TRBV28 to TRBJ2-7; 9 nucleotides match TRBD1. Germline V CDR1 and CDR2: MDHEN, SYDVKM. The trim removed 2 bases at V and 3 bases at J, leaving 14 bases unmatched. There are 18 residues in the CDR3. CDR3: CASSLDRDRVLGNYEQYF. The CDR3 DNA sequence: TGTGCCAGCAGTTTAGACCGGGACAGGGTTTTGGGCAACTACGAGCAGTACTTC.

The chain joins TRBV15 to TRBJ1-1, with 11 bases identical to TRBD1. This CDR3 region has 15 residues. In germline, CDR1 is LNHNV, CDR2 YYDKDF (reference sequence). J gave up 4 bases and V 1 base, and 2 bases lay outside the gene matches. CDR3 sequence: CATSRGTGGLTEAFF. The CDR3 coding sequence is TGTGCCACCAGCAGAGGGACAGGGGGCCTCACTGAAGCTTTCTTT.

This clone was seen only once. The rearrangement links TRBV4-1 to TRBJ2-1; D is possibly TRBD1 (5 bases). Germline V CDR1 and CDR2: MGHRA, YSYEKL. This CDR3 is built from 14 residues. Deletions cut 3 bases from V and 8 bases from J, with 14 bases between. DNA for the CDR3: TGCGCCAGCAGCCACCAAGGGGCGCTCTATGAGCAGTTCTTC. This encodes CASSHQGALYEQFF.